The present TCR beta chain was sequenced within a study of PD-1 blockade in classical Hodgkin lymphoma. The CDR3 is 15 amino acids. V was pared by 3 bases and J by 4 bases, with 13 bases between. The germline CDR1 and CDR2 sequences are SEHNR and FQNEAQ (reference sequence). Each patient's relapse followed autologous stem cell transplantation, and brentuximab vedotin exposure varied. TCRdb's table, derived via immunoSEQ multiplex PCR, lists solely in-frame clones and lacks some. This sample has approximately 89,000 clones, with approximately 83% found just once. This sequence was found in a human donor with classical Hodgkin lymphoma. The chain uses TRBV7-9 and TRBJ2-1, with unresolved D. This sample comprised peripheral blood mononuclear cells (PBMCs), obtained at baseline. CDR3: CASSLVLASYNEQFF. CDR3 nucleotides: TGTGCCAGCAGCTTGGTTTTGGCCTCATACAATGAGCAGTTCTTC.